These 2 T cell receptor beta chains were all obtained from the same sample, sequenced in a study of siplizumab effects on memory and regulatory T cells. This table comes from immunoSEQ multiplex PCR, and its TCRdb copy is limited to in-frame clones, with some not included. The sample shows approximately 75,000 clones, 93% of them seen only once. The sample was CD8+ T cells sorted from blood. The receptor source for this set is a human donor in good health.

This clone was detected once. V usage is TRBV11-2 and J usage is TRBJ2-3; D call uncertain. V was cut by 10 bases and J by 2 bases, with 13 bases left in between. There are 13 residues in the CDR3. Germline CDR1 SGHAT, CDR2 FQNNGV. DNA of the CDR3: TGTGCCACCCAGAACTTAGACACAGATACGCAGTATTTT. Translation gives CATQNLDTDTQYF.

This clone was seen a single time. The rearrangement joins TRBV6-1 to TRBJ2-7; perhaps TRBD1 as D (6 bases). This CDR3 region has 12 residues. Trimming shortened V by 4 bases and J by 3 bases, and 7 bases separated the two germline ends. In germline, CDR1 is MNHNS, CDR2 SASEGT. The CDR3 coding sequence is TGTGCCAGCAGTGTAGGGGGCTACGAGCAGTACTTC. It codes for CASSVGGYEQYF.